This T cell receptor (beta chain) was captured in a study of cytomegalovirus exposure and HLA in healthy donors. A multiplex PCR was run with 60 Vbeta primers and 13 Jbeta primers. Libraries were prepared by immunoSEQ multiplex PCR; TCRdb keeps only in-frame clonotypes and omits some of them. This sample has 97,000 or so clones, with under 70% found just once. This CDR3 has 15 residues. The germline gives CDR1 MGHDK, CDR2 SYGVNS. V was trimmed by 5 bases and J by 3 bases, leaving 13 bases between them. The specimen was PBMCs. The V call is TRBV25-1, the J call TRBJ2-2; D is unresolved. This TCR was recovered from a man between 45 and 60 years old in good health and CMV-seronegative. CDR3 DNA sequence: TGTGCCAGCAGTCGTTCGGTTTTCGACACCGGGGAGCTGTTTTTT. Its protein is CASSRSVFDTGELFF.